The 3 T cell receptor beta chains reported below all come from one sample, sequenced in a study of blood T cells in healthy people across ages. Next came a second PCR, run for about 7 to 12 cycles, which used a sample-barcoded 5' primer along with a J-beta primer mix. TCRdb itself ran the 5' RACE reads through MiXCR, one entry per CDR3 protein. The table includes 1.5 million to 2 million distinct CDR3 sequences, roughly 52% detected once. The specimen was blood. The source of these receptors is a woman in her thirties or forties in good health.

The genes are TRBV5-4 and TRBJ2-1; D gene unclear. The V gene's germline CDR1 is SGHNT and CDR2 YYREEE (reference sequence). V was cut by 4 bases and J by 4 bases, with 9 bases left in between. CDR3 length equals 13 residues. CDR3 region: CASSTIAYNEQFF. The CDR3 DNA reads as TGTGCCAGCAGCACTATAGCTTACAATGAGCAGTTCTTC.

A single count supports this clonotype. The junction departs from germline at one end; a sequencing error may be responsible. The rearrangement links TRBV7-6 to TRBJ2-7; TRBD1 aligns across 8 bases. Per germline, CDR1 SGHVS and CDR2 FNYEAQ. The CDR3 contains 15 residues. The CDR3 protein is CASTPGAGGSYERYF. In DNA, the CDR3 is TGTGCCAGCACCCCAGGGGCAGGGGGCTCCTACGAGCGGTACTTC. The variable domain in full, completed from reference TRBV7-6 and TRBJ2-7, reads GAGVSQSPRYKVTKRGQDVALRCDPISGHVSLYWYRQALGQGPEFLTYFNYEAQQDKSGLPNDRFSAERPEGSISTLTIQRTEQRDSAMYRCASTPGAGGSYERYFGPGTRLTVT.

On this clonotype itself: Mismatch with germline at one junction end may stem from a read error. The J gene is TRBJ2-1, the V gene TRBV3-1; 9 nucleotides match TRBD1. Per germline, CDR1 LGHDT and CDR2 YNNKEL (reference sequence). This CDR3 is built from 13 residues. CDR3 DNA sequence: TGTGCCAGCACCTCAAGATGGGACAGGGAGCGGTTCTTC. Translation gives CASTSRWDRERFF.